The 30 T cell receptor beta chains below come from one sample, sequenced in a study of blood T cells in healthy people across ages. Using a J-beta primer mix together with a sample-barcoded 5' primer, a second PCR was run for about 6 to 12 cycles. Each CDR3 protein is one row after TCRdb ran MiXCR on the 5' RACE reads. The profile shows about 1.8 million distinct CDR3 sequences, about 50% of them singletons. The specimen sequenced was blood. The receptors originated from a woman between 35 and 50 years old in good health.

This clonotype turned up a few times. The chain recombines TRBV11-2 with TRBJ1-2; no reliable D call. V lost 5 bases, J lost 2 bases, and 6 bases lay in between. The CDR3 spans 12 residues. Per the germline V gene, CDR1 is SGHAT and CDR2 is FQNNGV. The CDR3 sequence: CASSAENYGYTF. The CDR3 DNA reads as TGTGCCAGCAGCGCAGAAAACTATGGCTACACCTTC.

CDR3 in amino acids: CASSPHRQMSYGYTF. The CDR3 DNA is TGCGCCAGCAGCCCTCACCGACAGATGAGCTATGGCTACACCTTC. The chain combines TRBV4-3 with TRBJ1-2, with D maybe TRBD1 (5 bases). V was trimmed by 4 bases and J by 4 bases, leaving 16 bases between them. CDR1 and CDR2 from the germline V gene are LGHNA and YSLEER. CDR3 size: 15 residues.

Turning to this clonotype: This may stem from a read error, because a much larger clone lies one nucleotide away. The chain recombines TRBV29-1 with TRBJ2-7; TRBD2 matches at 9 bases. The J call could be wrong; TRBJ2-5 is a better fit for the DNA end. The germline CDR1 and CDR2 sequences are SQVTM and ANQGSEA. CDR3 size: 14 residues. The CDR3 DNA reads as TGCAGCGTTGTGAGACTAGCGGCCCAAGAGACCCAGTACTTC. This translates into CSVVRLAAQETQYF.

The chain uses TRBV7-8 and TRBJ2-7, with 7 nucleotides matching TRBD2. From germline, CDR1 is SGHVS and CDR2 FQNEAQ. The CDR3 has 16 residues. With 0 bases clipped from V and 4 bases from J, the junction kept 9 bases outside the gene matches. The CDR3 sequence is CASSLAGLGGRYEQYF. CDR3 DNA sequence: TGTGCCAGCAGCTTAGCGGGGTTGGGGGGGAGATACGAGCAGTACTTC.

This clonotype showed up just a few times. The DNA of the CDR3 is TGTGCCAGCAGCCCCGACAGGGGTAGGAACGAGCAGTACTTC. As protein: CASSPDRGRNEQYF. V gene TRBV27 combines with J gene TRBJ2-7, with 8 bases aligning to TRBD1. Germline V lookup: CDR1 MNHEY, CDR2 SMNVEV (reference sequence). Germline trimming cut 6 bases from V and 5 bases from J; bases unmatched to any gene: 9. The CDR3 sequence is 14 residues long.

The chain recombines TRBV10-2 with TRBJ2-7, with 8 bases aligning to TRBD2. The J call may be wrong; the DNA end is better matched by TRBJ2-5. This CDR3 region has 14 residues. Germline V gene lookup returns CDR1 WSHSY and CDR2 SAAADI. The CDR3 sequence is CASSEVAGQETQYF. The CDR3 nucleotides are TGCGCCAGCAGTGAGGTAGCGGGGCAAGAGACCCAGTACTTC.

The chain employs TRBV9 and TRBJ2-7; D uncertain. The length of the CDR3 is 13 residues. Looked up from germline, CDR1 is SGDLS and CDR2 is YYNGEE. V dropped 5 bases and J dropped 2 bases, with 11 bases sitting between them. The CDR3 loop is CASSVGPTYEQYF. CDR3 in DNA: TGTGCCAGCAGTGTGGGCCCTACCTACGAGCAGTACTTC.

V usage is TRBV5-1 and J usage is TRBJ1-4; TRBD1 agrees at 8 bases. The trim removed 0 bases at V and 13 bases at J, leaving 11 bases unmatched. From germline, CDR1 is SGHRS and CDR2 YFSETQ. CDR3 length: 15 residues. CDR3 nucleotide sequence: TGCGCCAGCAGCTTGGACGGACAGGGTTCATTTGGACTGTTTTTT. This gives the protein CASSLDGQGSFGLFF.

This sequence joins TRBV6-5 and TRBJ2-3, with a tentative D call TRBD2 (6 bases). The germline V and J ends were trimmed by 1 base and 0 bases, with 14 bases remaining between them. The CDR3 consists of 17 residues. CDR1 and CDR2 (germline): MNHEY, SVGAGI. The DNA for the CDR3 is TGTGCCAGCAGTTACTTCACCGGGACTGAAAGCACAGATACGCAGTATTTT. It encodes CASSYFTGTESTDTQYF.

There are a few counts of this clonotype. The chain joins TRBV6-2 or TRBV6-3 to TRBJ2-1; a possible D gene is TRBD1 (6 bases). V lost 7 bases to trimming and J lost 8 bases, with 21 bases between them. CDR3 size: 15 residues. The germline gives CDR1 MNHEY, CDR2 SVGEGT. CDR3 protein: CASTDTTGSVDEQFF. The DNA for the CDR3 is TGTGCCAGCACCGATACCACAGGGTCCGTCGATGAGCAGTTCTTC.

Only a few counts were recorded for this clonotype. V gene TRBV13 combines with J gene TRBJ2-7; D call uncertain. Germline CDR1 PRHDT, CDR2 FYEKMQ (reference sequence). The ends were cut back, 2 bases at V and 2 bases at J, with 10 bases in the middle. The CDR3 runs 14 residues. In nucleotides, the CDR3 is TGTGCCAGCAGCTTATCTGAGGAACCCTACGAGCAGTACTTC. Its translation is CASSLSEEPYEQYF. Together with reference TRBV13 and TRBJ2-7, the CDR3 gives the full variable domain: AAGVIQSPRHLIKEKRETATLKCYPIPRHDTVYWYQQGPGQDPQFLISFYEKMQSDKGSIPDRFSAQQFSDYHSELNMSSLELGDSALYFCASSLSEEPYEQYFGPGTRLTVT.

This chain uses TRBV9 with TRBJ1-2; maybe TRBD1 (5 bases). V lost 4 bases and J lost 8, with 21 bases in between. Germline-derived CDR1 and CDR2 are SGDLS and YYNGEE. This CDR3 spans 15 amino acids. The CDR3 coding sequence is TGTGCCAGCAGCAACCGGGACGCCGGTAGTGGAGGCTACACCTTC. This gives the protein CASSNRDAGSGGYTF.

This clonotype showed up just a few times. This chain links TRBV6-6 with TRBJ2-1; 8 bases are shared with TRBD1. The CDR3 consists of 12 residues. Germline V gene lookup returns CDR1 MNHNY and CDR2 SVGAGI (reference sequence). With 5 bases clipped from V and 8 bases from J, the junction kept 2 bases outside the gene matches. The CDR3: CASSDRGHEQFF. CDR3 in DNA: TGTGCCAGCAGTGACAGGGGACATGAGCAGTTCTTC.

The V call is TRBV28, the J call TRBJ2-5; 10 bases line up with TRBD2. The J call is uncertain, as TRBJ2-7 better fits the DNA end. From germline, CDR1 is MDHEN and CDR2 SYDVKM. This CDR3 is built from 15 residues. CDR3 nucleotides: TGTGCCAGCAGTCGGGCTAGCGGGGGTCTCTACGAGCAGTACTTC. The encoded protein is CASSRASGGLYEQYF.

This clonotype came up once. V is TRBV5-1 and J is TRBJ2-1; D call uncertain. The length of the CDR3 is 13 residues. Deletions cut 4 bases from V and 7 bases from J, with 12 bases between. From germline, CDR1 is SGHRS and CDR2 YFSETQ. CDR3 DNA sequence: TGCGCCAGCAGCGTGGCTACCCATAATGAGCAGTTCTTC. This encodes CASSVATHNEQFF.

The V gene is TRBV7-2, the J gene TRBJ2-1; D possibly corresponds to TRBD1 (6 bases). The DNA end is a closer match to TRBJ2-7, so the J assignment may be wrong. Germline V gene data show CDR1 as SGHTA and CDR2 as FQGNSA. The CDR3 has 14 amino acids. The CDR3: CASSPGETYNEQYF. The CDR3 coding sequence is TGTGCCAGCAGCCCAGGGGAAACCTACAATGAGCAGTACTTC.

The sample holds one count of this clonotype. This chain connects TRBV7-9 to TRBJ1-2; D not resolved. The CDR3 sequence is 14 residues long. Germline V gene sequence: CDR1 SEHNR, CDR2 FQNEAQ (reference sequence). Trimming removed 1 base at V and 3 bases at J, with 9 bases between. The CDR3 region is CASSLVSADYGYTF. CDR3 nucleotide sequence: TGTGCCAGCAGCTTAGTATCGGCAGACTATGGCTACACCTTC.

This clonotype was counted ten times or more. The V and J genes are TRBV5-1 and TRBJ1-2; D is undetermined. Germline assignment: CDR1 SGHRS and CDR2 YFSETQ. V lost 4 bases and J 8 bases, leaving 12 bases between the germline ends. CDR3 length: 12 residues. The CDR3 is CASSGSLEGYTF. CDR3 DNA: TGCGCCAGCAGCGGAAGCTTGGAAGGCTACACCTTC.

Only a few counts were recorded for this clonotype. V is TRBV7-2 and J is TRBJ2-5; D remains unclear. With 1 base removed from V and 5 bases from J, the gap between germline ends came to 11 bases. Germline loops: CDR1 SGHTA, CDR2 FQGNSA. The CDR3 has 14 amino acids. The CDR3 sequence: CASSLGAGTETQYF. Here the CDR3 DNA reads TGTGCCAGCAGCTTAGGGGCAGGCACGGAGACCCAGTACTTC. The full variable domain, its missing parts supplied by reference TRBV7-2 and TRBJ2-5, is GAGVSQSPSNKVTEKGKDVELRCDPISGHTALYWYRQSLGQGLEFLIYFQGNSAPDKSGLPSDRFSAERTGGSVSTLTIQRTQQEDSAVYLCASSLGAGTETQYFGPGTRLLVL.

This chain uses TRBV2 with TRBJ2-1; no clear D. Germline V gene lookup returns CDR1 SNHLY and CDR2 FYNNEI. The length of the CDR3 is 13 residues. V was trimmed by 6 bases and J by 4 bases, leaving 10 bases between them. CDR3: CASRERVYNEQFF. The CDR3, as DNA: TGTGCCAGCAGAGAAAGGGTTTACAATGAGCAGTTCTTC. Variable domain in full (rest from reference TRBV2 and TRBJ2-1): EPEVTQTPSHQVTQMGQEVILRCVPISNHLYFYWYRQILGQKVEFLVSFYNNEISEKSEIFDDQFSVERPDGSNFTLKIRSTKLEDSAMYFCASRERVYNEQFFGPGTRLTVL.

V and J are TRBV18 and TRBJ1-1, with a possible D match to TRBD1 (5 bases). Germline V gene lookup returns CDR1 KGHSH and CDR2 LQKENI. Trimming left V 3 bases short and J 1 base short, with 12 bases between. The CDR3 has 15 residues. The CDR3 region has the DNA TGTGCCAGCTCACCCGATCCGGGGGGGAACACTGAAGCTTTCTTT. Translation: CASSPDPGGNTEAFF.

The V and J genes are TRBV5-1 and TRBJ2-5, with D maybe TRBD2 (5 bases). This CDR3 has 15 residues. V lost 4 bases and J 0 bases, leaving 13 bases between the germline ends. Per the germline V gene, CDR1 is SGHRS and CDR2 is YFSETQ. In DNA, the CDR3 is TGCGCCAGCAGCCCCACCGGAGCGGACCAAGAGACCCAGTACTTC. It yields the protein CASSPTGADQETQYF.

The chain combines TRBV11-1 with TRBJ2-7; a weak D match, TRBD1 (6 bases). In germline, CDR1 is SGHAT, CDR2 FQDESV (reference sequence). CDR3 length equals 13 residues. Trimming pared 5 bases from V and 3 bases from J, leaving 11 bases between. The CDR3 bases are TGTGCCAGCAGCAATCAGACAGGCTACGAGCAGTACTTC. Its translation: CASSNQTGYEQYF.

This sequence joins TRBV4-1 and TRBJ2-1, with 9 bases identical to TRBD1. Germline CDR1 and CDR2: MGHRA and YSYEKL. With 0 bases clipped from V and 0 bases from J, the junction kept 15 bases outside the gene matches. The CDR3 loop spans 21 amino acids. CDR3 region: CASSQEGLGQGPHYSYNEQFF. CDR3 in DNA: TGCGCCAGCAGCCAAGAGGGTTTGGGACAGGGTCCCCACTACTCCTACAATGAGCAGTTCTTC.

This sequence joins TRBV24-1 and TRBJ2-2; TRBD1 matches at 10 bases. CDR3 length: 20 amino acids. The V and J ends lost 2 bases and 5 bases, in that order; junction bases with no gene match: 16. From germline, CDR1 is KGHDR and CDR2 SFDVKD. CDR3 coding DNA: TGTGCCACCAGTGATTACCGACTGGTGGGACAGGGGTATTTGACCGGGGAGCTGTTTTTT. It codes for CATSDYRLVGQGYLTGELFF.

V gene TRBV12-3 or TRBV12-4 combines with J gene TRBJ2-3; maybe TRBD2 (5 bases). The CDR3 totals 16 residues. Trimming removed 3 bases at V and 1 base at J, with 14 bases between. DNA of the CDR3: TGTGCCAGCAGTTTCGCCCGGACTCCCGGCACAGATACGCAGTATTTT. Protein product: CASSFARTPGTDTQYF.

The gene calls are TRBV3-1 and TRBJ1-2; tentatively, D is TRBD1 (6 bases). V was cut by 7 bases and J by 8 bases, with 17 bases left in between. This CDR3 comprises 13 residues. Germline V gene lookup returns CDR1 LGHDT and CDR2 YNNKEL (reference sequence). CDR3 in amino acids: CASTKDYGGGYTF. The CDR3 DNA is TGTGCCAGCACGAAGGACTATGGGGGCGGCTACACCTTC.

The chain links TRBV4-1 to TRBJ2-1, with no clear D. This CDR3 spans 13 amino acids. Trimming cost V 3 bases and J 10 bases, with 13 bases left between them. Germline V gene data show CDR1 as MGHRA and CDR2 as YSYEKL. The CDR3 region is CASSHVMGKEQFF. The CDR3, as DNA: TGCGCCAGCAGCCACGTCATGGGGAAAGAGCAGTTCTTC.

The chain is built from TRBV7-1 and TRBJ2-1, with a tentative D call TRBD2 (5 bases). TRBV7-1 is treated as an ORF (open reading frame) with a function not yet certain. V lost 5 bases and J lost 6, with 44 bases in between. The CDR3 extends over 24 amino acids. CDR3 bases: TGTGCCAGCAGCCCCCCGACGTCTGTTTCCGCGGGCCCGAACGGGCGGCCAGTGCCCAATGAGCAGTTCTTC. This translates into CASSPPTSVSAGPNGRPVPNEQFF.

The rearrangement uses TRBV6-1 and TRBJ2-1; D gene uncertain. Germline CDR1 is MNHNS and CDR2 is SASEGT. The V and J ends lost 3 bases and 4 bases respectively, with 7 bases between them. There are 13 residues in the CDR3. The CDR3 here is CASSEVQYNEQFF. CDR3 nucleotides: TGTGCCAGCAGTGAGGTCCAATACAATGAGCAGTTCTTC.